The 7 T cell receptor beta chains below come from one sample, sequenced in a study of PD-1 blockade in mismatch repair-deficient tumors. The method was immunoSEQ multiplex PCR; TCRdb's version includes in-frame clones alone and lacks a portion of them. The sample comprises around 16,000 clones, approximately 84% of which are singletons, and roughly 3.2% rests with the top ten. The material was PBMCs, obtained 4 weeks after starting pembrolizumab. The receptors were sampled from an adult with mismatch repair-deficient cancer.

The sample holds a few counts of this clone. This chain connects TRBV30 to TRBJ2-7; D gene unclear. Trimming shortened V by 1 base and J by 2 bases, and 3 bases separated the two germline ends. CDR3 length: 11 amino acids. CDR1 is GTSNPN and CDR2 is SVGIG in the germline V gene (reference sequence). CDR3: CAWSGTYEQYF. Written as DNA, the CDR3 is TGTGCCTGGAGTGGTACCTACGAGCAGTACTTC.

CDR3 protein: CASSATGGKLFF. CDR3 DNA: TGTGCCAGCAGTGCAACAGGGGGGAAACTGTTTTTT. This rearrangement joins TRBV2 to TRBJ1-4; 8 bases are a match to TRBD1. Germline loops: CDR1 SNHLY, CDR2 FYNNEI. V gave up 4 bases and J gave up 11 bases; unmatched junction bases: 3. The CDR3 runs to 12 residues.

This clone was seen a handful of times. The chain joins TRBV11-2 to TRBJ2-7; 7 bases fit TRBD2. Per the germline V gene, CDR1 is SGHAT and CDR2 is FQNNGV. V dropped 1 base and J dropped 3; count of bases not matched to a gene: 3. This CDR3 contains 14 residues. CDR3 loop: CASSLAQRGYEQYF. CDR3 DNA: TGTGCCAGCAGCTTAGCCCAGCGGGGCTACGAGCAGTACTTC. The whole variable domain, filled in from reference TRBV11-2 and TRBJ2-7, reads EAGVAQSPRYKIIEKRQSVAFWCNPISGHATLYWYQQILGQGPKLLIQFQNNGVVDDSQLPKDRFSAERLKGVDSTLKIQPAKLEDSAVYLCASSLAQRGYEQYFGPGTRLTVT.

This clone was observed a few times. CDR3 residues: CASSLGSGYSEQYF. DNA for the CDR3: TGTGCCAGCAGCTTAGGTTCAGGGTACTCCGAGCAGTACTTC. V gene TRBV7-3 combines with J gene TRBJ2-7, with D perhaps matching TRBD1 (5 bases). The germline V gene encodes CDR1 SGHTA and CDR2 FQGTGA. With 2 bases removed from V and 6 bases from J, the gap between germline ends came to 14 bases. The CDR3 runs to 14 residues.

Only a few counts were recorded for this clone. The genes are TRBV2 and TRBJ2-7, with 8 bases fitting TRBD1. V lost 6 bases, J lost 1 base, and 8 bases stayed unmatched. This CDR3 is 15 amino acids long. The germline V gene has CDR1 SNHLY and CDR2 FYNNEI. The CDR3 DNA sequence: TGTGCCAGCAGGAAGGACAGGGTTTTGTCCTACGAGCAGTACTTC. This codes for CASRKDRVLSYEQYF.

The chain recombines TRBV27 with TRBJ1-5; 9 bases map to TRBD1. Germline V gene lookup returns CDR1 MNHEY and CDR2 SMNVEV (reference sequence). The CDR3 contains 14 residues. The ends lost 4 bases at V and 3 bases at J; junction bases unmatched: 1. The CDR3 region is CASSYRGHNQPQHF. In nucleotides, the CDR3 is TGTGCCAGCAGTTACAGGGGGCACAATCAGCCCCAGCATTTT.

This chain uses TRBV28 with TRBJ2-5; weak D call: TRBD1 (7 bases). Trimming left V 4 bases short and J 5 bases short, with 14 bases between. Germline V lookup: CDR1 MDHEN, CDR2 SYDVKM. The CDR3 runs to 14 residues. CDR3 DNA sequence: TGTGCCAGCAGTTACTCACAGGGGAGGGAGACCCAGTACTTC. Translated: CASSYSQGRETQYF.